This T cell receptor beta chain was sequenced during a study of blood T cell repertoires in COVID-19. V shed 6 bases and J shed 0 bases, with 9 bases lying between them. The CDR3 runs 14 residues. CDR1 and CDR2 from the germline V gene are MNHEY and SVGAGI. Original methodology: Reference gene primers were amplified, and this amplification served to estimate nucleated cell counts. The protocol was immunoSEQ multiplex PCR, while the TCRdb copy is restricted to in-frame clones and leaves out a portion. The V and J calls and clone size were taken over from that table, and D and trimming were inferred from the DNA. Among roughly 70,000 clones listed, 70% to 90% were seen once.

This TCR was recovered from a human donor in a cohort sampled during active COVID-19. The chain combines TRBV6-5 with TRBJ1-3; TRBD1 is a possible D gene (5 bases). Material: peripheral blood. The CDR3 is CASSPTDSGNTIYF. The CDR3 region has the DNA TGTGCCAGCAGCCCGACAGACTCTGGAAACACCATATATTTT.